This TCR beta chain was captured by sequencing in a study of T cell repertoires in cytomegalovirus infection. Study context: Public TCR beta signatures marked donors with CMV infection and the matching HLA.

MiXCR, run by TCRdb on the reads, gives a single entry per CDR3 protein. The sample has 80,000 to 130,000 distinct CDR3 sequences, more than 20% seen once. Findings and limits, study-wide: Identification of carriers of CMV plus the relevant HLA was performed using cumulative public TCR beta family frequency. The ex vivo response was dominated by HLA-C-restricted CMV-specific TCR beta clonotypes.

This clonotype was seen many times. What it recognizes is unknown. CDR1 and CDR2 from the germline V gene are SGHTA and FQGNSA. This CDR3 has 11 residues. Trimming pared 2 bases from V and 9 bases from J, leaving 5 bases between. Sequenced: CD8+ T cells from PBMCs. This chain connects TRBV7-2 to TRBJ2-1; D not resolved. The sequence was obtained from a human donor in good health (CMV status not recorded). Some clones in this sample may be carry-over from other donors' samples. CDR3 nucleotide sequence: TGTGCCAGCAGCTTATTGGGTGAGCAGTTCTTC. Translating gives CASSLLGEQFF.